Listed below are T cell receptor beta chains from one sample, sequenced in a study of shared clonotypes between healthy human individuals. Produced via immunoSEQ multiplex PCR; TCRdb's table is partial and in-frame only. The sample has around 550,000 clones, around 96% seen once. The sequenced sample consisted of naive CD4+ T cells sorted from blood. These receptor sequences come from a young woman in good health. The conserved cysteine and the conserved F or W are not part of the CDR3 here. The D gene is left open where the match is weak. Rows give clone size only sometimes, using once, few, many, or a class for an expanded clone.

-	TRBV5-1	-	TRBJ2-2	ATTQGGYTGELF
-	TRBV29-1	-	TRBJ1-1	SVRNMDRDAF
TRBD1	TRBV28	-	TRBJ1-2	ASRSGTGDGYT
TRBD1	TRBV5-1	few	TRBJ2-7	ASKPGTVSSYEQY
TRBD1	TRBV15	-	TRBJ2-2	ATSLDREITGELF
-	TRBV7-2	once	TRBJ2-5	ASSPIVIGGQETQY
-	TRBV25-1	once	TRBJ2-1	ASTIGQGYYNEQF
-	TRBV5-1	-	TRBJ2-7	ASSSGSYEQY
-	TRBV5-1	-	TRBJ1-5	ASSLGATTSNQPQH
TRBD1	TRBV28	-	TRBJ1-1	ASSWDRTSMNTEAF
-	TRBV11-2	once	TRBJ2-7	ASSLPQRASYEQY
-	TRBV6-5	-	TRBJ1-1	ASSYSRGPEAF
-	TRBV18	few	TRBJ2-7	ASSPPGFSDEQY
-	TRBV5-1	-	TRBJ1-1	ASSLATQVATEAF
TRBD1	TRBV28	once	-	ASSGTGSYEQY
-	TRBV5-1	-	TRBJ1-1	ASSLDGQMGTEAF
TRBD1	TRBV28	-	-	ASSPGTGFREQY
TRBD1	TRBV15	-	TRBJ1-2	ATSRETGATAGGYT